This T cell receptor (beta chain) emerged from a study of CD8 T cells in Susac syndrome. Sequencing of TCR beta was performed on blood CD8+ and CD4+ T cells. Relapsing-remitting disease, either stable or active, was present in the multiple sclerosis controls, who were treatment-naive patients. The authors reverse transcribed roughly 0.5 to 1 ug RNA with random hexamers. It was immunoSEQ multiplex PCR that amplified TCR beta CDR3 across 54 Vbeta and 13 Jbeta. TCRdb passed the immunoSEQ multiplex PCR reads through MiXCR, listing each CDR3 protein once. The sample contains some 260,000 distinct CDR3 sequences, 85% to 95% of which appear only once. Germline V gene lookup returns CDR1 SGHRS and CDR2 YFSETQ. V was pared by 4 bases and J by 0 bases, with 11 bases between. The CDR3 is 15 residues long.

This receptor was obtained from a human donor with multiple sclerosis. The chain combines TRBV5-1 with TRBJ2-1, with D hard to call. Sequenced sample: CD4+ T cells from PBMCs. In DNA form, the CDR3 reads TGCGCCAGCAGCATGACACTTAGCTCCTACAATGAGCAGTTCTTC. Its protein is CASSMTLSSYNEQFF. The full variable domain, with the rest looked up from reference TRBV5-1 and TRBJ2-1, is KAGVTQTPRYLIKTRGQQVTLSCSPISGHRSVSWYQQTPGQGLQFLFEYFSETQRNKGNFPGRFSGRQFSNSRSEMNVSTLELGDSALYLCASSMTLSSYNEQFFGPGTRLTVL.